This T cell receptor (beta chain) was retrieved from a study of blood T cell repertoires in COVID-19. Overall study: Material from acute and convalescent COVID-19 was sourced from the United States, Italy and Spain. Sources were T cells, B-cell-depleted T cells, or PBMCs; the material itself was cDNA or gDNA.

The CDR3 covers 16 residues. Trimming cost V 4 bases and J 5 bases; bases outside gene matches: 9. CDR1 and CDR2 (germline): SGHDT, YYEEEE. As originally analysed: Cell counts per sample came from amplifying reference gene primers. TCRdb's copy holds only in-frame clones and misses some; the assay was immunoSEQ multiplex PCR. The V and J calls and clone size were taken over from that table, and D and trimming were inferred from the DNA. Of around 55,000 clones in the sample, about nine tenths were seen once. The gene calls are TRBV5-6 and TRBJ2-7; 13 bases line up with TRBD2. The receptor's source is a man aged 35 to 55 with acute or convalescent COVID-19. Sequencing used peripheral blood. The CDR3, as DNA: TGTGCCAGCAGCCTTCGGACTAGCGGGAGATGGAACGAGCAGTACTTC. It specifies CASSLRTSGRWNEQYF.